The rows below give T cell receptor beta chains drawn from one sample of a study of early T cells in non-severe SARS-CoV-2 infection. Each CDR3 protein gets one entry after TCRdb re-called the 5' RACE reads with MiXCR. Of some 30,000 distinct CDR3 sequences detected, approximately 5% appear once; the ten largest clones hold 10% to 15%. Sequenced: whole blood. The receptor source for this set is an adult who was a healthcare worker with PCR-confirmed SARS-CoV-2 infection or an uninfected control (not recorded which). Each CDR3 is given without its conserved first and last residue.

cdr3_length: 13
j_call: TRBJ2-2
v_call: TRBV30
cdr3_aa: ACIPGQGVTGELF

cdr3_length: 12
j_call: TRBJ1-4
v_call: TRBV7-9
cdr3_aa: ASSPRDGNEKLF

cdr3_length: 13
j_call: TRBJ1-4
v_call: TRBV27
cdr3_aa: ASSLSPGAAEKLF

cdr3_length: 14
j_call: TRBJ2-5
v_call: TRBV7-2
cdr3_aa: ASSLLRLAEVETQY

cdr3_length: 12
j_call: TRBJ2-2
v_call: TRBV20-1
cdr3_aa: SARLAQNTGELF

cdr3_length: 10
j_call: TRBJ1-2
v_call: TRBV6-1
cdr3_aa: ASSPRGDGYT

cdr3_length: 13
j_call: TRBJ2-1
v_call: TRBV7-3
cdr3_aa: ASSLGGTSYNEQF

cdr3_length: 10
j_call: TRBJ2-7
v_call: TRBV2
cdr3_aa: ARQGDDYEQY

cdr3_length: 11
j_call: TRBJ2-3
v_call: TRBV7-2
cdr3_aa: ASTGGGRDTQY

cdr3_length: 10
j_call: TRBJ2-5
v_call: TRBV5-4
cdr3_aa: ASGTEEETQY

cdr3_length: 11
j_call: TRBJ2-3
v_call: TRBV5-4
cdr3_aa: ASSSQGSDTQY

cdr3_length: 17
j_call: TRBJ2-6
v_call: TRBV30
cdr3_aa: AWSVRSPRAFSGANVLT

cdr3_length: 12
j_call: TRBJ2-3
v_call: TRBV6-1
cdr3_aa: ASNRQGSTDTQY

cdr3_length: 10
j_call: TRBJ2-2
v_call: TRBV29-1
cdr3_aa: SVEGNTGELF

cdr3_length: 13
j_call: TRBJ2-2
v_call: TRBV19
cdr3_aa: ASSPSGVGNGELF

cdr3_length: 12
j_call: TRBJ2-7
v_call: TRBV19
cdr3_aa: ASSNGPYSYEQY

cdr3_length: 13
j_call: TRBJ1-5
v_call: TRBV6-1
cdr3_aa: ASSEADRATQPQH

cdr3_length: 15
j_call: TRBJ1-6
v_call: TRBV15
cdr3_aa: VTSGLLPGTKNSPLH

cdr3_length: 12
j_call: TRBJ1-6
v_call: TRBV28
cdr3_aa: ASSFVTVNSPLH

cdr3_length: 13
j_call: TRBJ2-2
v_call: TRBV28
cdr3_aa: ASSSRDRFTGELF

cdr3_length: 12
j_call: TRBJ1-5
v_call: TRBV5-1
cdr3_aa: ASSAQGGNQPQH

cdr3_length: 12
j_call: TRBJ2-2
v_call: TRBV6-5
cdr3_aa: ATQIPGDTGELF

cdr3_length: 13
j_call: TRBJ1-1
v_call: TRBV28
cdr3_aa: ASSSSGGGNTEAF

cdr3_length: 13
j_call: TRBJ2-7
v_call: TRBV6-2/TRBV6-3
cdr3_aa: ASSRSGANSYEQY

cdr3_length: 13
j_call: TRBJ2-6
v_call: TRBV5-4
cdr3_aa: ASSPASSGANVLT

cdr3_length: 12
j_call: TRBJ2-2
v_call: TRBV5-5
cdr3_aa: ASSGGQGPGELF

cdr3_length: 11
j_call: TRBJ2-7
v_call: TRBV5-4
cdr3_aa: ASSSPHRVEQY

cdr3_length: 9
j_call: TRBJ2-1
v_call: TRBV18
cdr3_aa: ASSTTHEQF

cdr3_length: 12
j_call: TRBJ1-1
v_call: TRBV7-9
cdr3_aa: ASRDWGARTEAF

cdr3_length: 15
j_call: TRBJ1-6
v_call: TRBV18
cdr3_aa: ASSPDIGTGGRSPLH

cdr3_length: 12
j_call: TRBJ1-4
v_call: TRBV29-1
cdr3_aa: SVLDRGGREKLF

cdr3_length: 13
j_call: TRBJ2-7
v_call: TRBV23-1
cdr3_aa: ASSHRGQGADEQY

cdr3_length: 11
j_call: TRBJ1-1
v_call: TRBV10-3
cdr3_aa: ATLSLGGTEAF

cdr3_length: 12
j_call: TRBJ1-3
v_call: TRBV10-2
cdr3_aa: ASSEVGSGNTIY

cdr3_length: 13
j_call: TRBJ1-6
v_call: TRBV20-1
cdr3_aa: SARTQIDYNSPLH

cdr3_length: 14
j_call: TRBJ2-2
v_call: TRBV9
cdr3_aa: ASSVGGGRNTGELF

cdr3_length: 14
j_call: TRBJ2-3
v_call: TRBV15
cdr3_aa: ATSRDLAGSTDTQY

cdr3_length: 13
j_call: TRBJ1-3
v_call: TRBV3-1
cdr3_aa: ASSQGGPSGNTIY